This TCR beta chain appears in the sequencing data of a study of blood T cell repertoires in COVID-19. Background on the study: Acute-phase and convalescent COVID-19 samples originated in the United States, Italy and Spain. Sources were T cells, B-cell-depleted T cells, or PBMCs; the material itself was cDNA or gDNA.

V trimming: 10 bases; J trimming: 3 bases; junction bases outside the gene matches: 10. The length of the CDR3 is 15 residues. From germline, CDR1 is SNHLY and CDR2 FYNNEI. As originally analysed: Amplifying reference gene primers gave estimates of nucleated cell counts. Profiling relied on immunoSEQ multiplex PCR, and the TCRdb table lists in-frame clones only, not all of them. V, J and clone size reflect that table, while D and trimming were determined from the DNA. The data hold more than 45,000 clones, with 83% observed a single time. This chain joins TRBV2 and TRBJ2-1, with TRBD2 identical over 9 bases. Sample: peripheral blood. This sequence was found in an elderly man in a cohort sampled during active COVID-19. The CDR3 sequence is CATAGGVPLYNEQFF. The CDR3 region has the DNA TGTGCCACGGCGGGGGGGGTCCCCCTCTACAATGAGCAGTTCTTC.